These 16 T cell receptor beta chains were sequenced from one sample in a study of cytomegalovirus exposure and HLA in healthy donors. The PCR contained 60 Vbeta and 13 Jbeta primers. The repertoire was sequenced with immunoSEQ multiplex PCR; TCRdb's copy has only in-frame clones and lacks some. The data hold around 100,000 clones, with 70% to 85% observed a single time. The sequencing input was PBMCs. These TCRs come from a woman between 35 and 50 years old in good health and CMV-seropositive.

The chain recombines TRBV10-3 with TRBJ2-3; tentatively, D is TRBD1 (6 bases). V lost 3 bases and J lost 4, with 14 bases in between. CDR3 length: 15 residues. Germline V gene lookup returns CDR1 ENHRY and CDR2 SYGVKD. As DNA, the CDR3 is TGTGCCATCAGTGACCTGGGGACAAACCCAGATACGCAGTATTTT. It is translated as CAISDLGTNPDTQYF.

To note about this clone: The junction departs from germline at one end; a sequencing error may be responsible. V and J are TRBV7-9 and TRBJ2-7; TRBD2 matches 9 bases. CDR1 is SEHNR and CDR2 is FQNEAQ in the germline V gene (reference sequence). The CDR3 covers 15 residues. CDR3 in amino acids: CSSSVLAGISYEQYF. The CDR3 bases are TGTTCCAGCAGCGTGCTAGCGGGGATCTCCTACGAGCAGTACTTC.

This chain joins TRBV30 and TRBJ1-2, with D perhaps TRBD1 (5 bases). This CDR3 region has 14 residues. The V and J ends lost 2 bases and 2 bases respectively, with 12 bases between them. Germline CDR1 is GTSNPN and CDR2 is SVGIG (reference sequence). CDR3: CAWSHLTVNYGYTF. As DNA, the CDR3 is TGTGCCTGGAGTCACCTGACAGTAAACTATGGCTACACCTTC.

This clone showed up just once. The chain joins TRBV11-1 to TRBJ2-5, with 11 bases aligning to TRBD1. The J call may be in error: the DNA end matches TRBJ2-7 better. The CDR3 extends over 15 amino acids. CDR1 and CDR2 from the germline V gene are SGHAT and FQDESV (reference sequence). The CDR3: CASSLGQGATYEQYF. The CDR3 nucleotides are TGTGCCAGCAGCCTCGGACAGGGGGCGACTTACGAGCAGTACTTC.

The rearrangement uses TRBV7-9 and TRBJ2-1, with 10 bases that match TRBD2. Trimming removed 1 base from V and 8 bases from J; junction bases left unmatched: 11. This CDR3 spans 17 amino acids. Germline values: CDR1 SEHNR, CDR2 FQNEAQ (reference sequence). CDR3 nucleotide sequence: TGTGCCAGCAGCTTAGGGACCGTGGTAGCGGGGGGCGATGAGCAGTTCTTC. Its protein product is CASSLGTVVAGGDEQFF.

J is TRBJ2-1 and V is TRBV18; TRBD2 might be the D (5 bases). V was pared by 6 bases and J by 5 bases, with 11 bases between. The CDR3 runs 13 residues. Per germline, CDR1 KGHSH and CDR2 LQKENI. The CDR3 loop is CASSPRRDNEQFF. The CDR3 DNA reads as TGTGCCAGCTCCCCCCGGCGGGACAATGAGCAGTTCTTC.

The V and J genes are TRBV18 and TRBJ1-3; weak D call: TRBD1 (5 bases). Germline V CDR1 and CDR2: KGHSH, LQKENI. V was shortened by 5 bases and J by 0 bases, with 8 bases between the two germline ends. The CDR3 covers 14 residues. CDR3: CASSSQGSGNTIYF. The CDR3 coding sequence is TGTGCCAGCTCATCCCAGGGCTCTGGAAACACCATATATTTT.

This clone was detected a few times. The CDR3 DNA follows: TGCGCCAGCAGCCAAGATCGTCGGGAGGACACTGAAGCTTTCTTT. This gives the protein CASSQDRREDTEAFF. The chain carries TRBV4-3 and TRBJ1-1; D is unresolved. There are 15 residues in the CDR3. CDR1 and CDR2 (germline): LGHNA, YSLEER. V lost 0 bases and J lost 3, with 11 bases in between.

V gene TRBV5-4 combines with J gene TRBJ1-2, with 9 bases matching TRBD1. This CDR3 has 16 residues. Germline CDR1 reads SGHNT; CDR2 reads YYREEE (reference sequence). The V segment lost 5 bases and the J segment 8 bases; nucleotides outside the gene matches: 16. CDR3 sequence: CASRLTGGSSGSGYTF. CDR3 DNA sequence: TGTGCCAGCAGACTAACAGGGGGCTCCTCTGGGAGCGGCTACACCTTC. Drawing the rest from reference TRBV5-4 and TRBJ1-2, the complete variable domain is ETGVTQSPTHLIKTRGQQVTLRCSSQSGHNTVSWYQQALGQGPQFIFQYYREEENGRGNFPPRFSGLQFPNYSSELNVNALELDDSALYLCASRLTGGSSGSGYTFGSGTRLTVV.

A few counts support this clone. The genes are TRBV18 and TRBJ1-5; TRBD1 matches 9 bases. CDR1 is KGHSH, CDR2 LQKENI, per germline. The CDR3 covers 17 residues. V gave up 3 bases and J gave up 2 bases; unmatched junction bases: 8. The CDR3 region has the DNA TGTGCCAGCTCACCGCTCCGGGACAGGGACGGCAATCAGCCCCAGCATTTT. Amino acid sequence: CASSPLRDRDGNQPQHF.

This sequence joins TRBV7-6 and TRBJ2-5; the D gene is possibly TRBD2 (6 bases). The germline V gene encodes CDR1 SGHVS and CDR2 FNYEAQ. This CDR3 is 15 amino acids long. V gave up 3 bases and J gave up 5 bases, with 16 bases separating them. The CDR3 DNA sequence: TGTGCCAGCAGCTTGACCACTAGCACAGTGGAGACCCAGTACTTC. Amino acids: CASSLTTSTVETQYF.

By sample share, this clone is medium-sized (0.01 to 0.1%). The gene calls are TRBV2 and TRBJ2-5; D is unresolved. V lost 7 bases to trimming and J lost 7 bases, with 13 bases between them. CDR1 is SNHLY and CDR2 is FYNNEI in the germline V gene. This CDR3 is built from 12 residues. Here the CDR3 reads CASNPTGGTQYF. CDR3 DNA sequence: TGTGCCAGCAACCCGACGGGTGGGACCCAGTACTTC.

This clone turned up a few times. The chain links TRBV9 to TRBJ2-3; 8 bases agree with TRBD2. The CDR3 extends over 18 amino acids. V lost 3 bases to trimming and J lost 2 bases; unmatched junction nucleotides: 14. Germline V gives CDR1 SGDLS, CDR2 YYNGEE. This chain's CDR3 is CASSESGWSGGVTDTQYF. CDR3 bases: TGTGCCAGCAGCGAGAGCGGATGGAGCGGGGGTGTCACAGATACGCAGTATTTT.

The V call is TRBV7-9, the J call TRBJ2-7; D not resolved. Trimming removed 4 bases at V and 0 bases at J, with 13 bases between. The CDR3 has 15 amino acids. The germline V gene has CDR1 SEHNR and CDR2 FQNEAQ (reference sequence). CDR3 protein: CASSWSQTFSYEQYF. The CDR3 coding sequence is TGTGCCAGCAGCTGGTCTCAGACATTCTCCTACGAGCAGTACTTC. Full variable domain (remainder filled in from reference TRBV7-9 and TRBJ2-7): DTGVSQNPRHKITKRGQNVTFRCDPISEHNRLYWYRQTLGQGPEFLTYFQNEAQLEKSRLLSDRFSAERPKGSFSTLEIQRTEQGDSAMYLCASSWSQTFSYEQYFGPGTRLTVT.

The chain recombines TRBV29-1 with TRBJ1-2; possible D gene TRBD1, 5 bases. The CDR3 runs to 12 residues. V dropped 3 bases and J dropped 8 bases, with 13 bases sitting between them. CDR1 and CDR2 from the germline V gene are SQVTM and ANQGSEA. CDR3 residues: CSVEAREGGYTF. CDR3 DNA: TGCAGCGTTGAGGCCAGGGAAGGGGGCTACACCTTC.

This clone was counted between two and nine times. The genes are TRBV19 and TRBJ2-1, with 7 bases fitting TRBD2. From germline, CDR1 is LNHDA and CDR2 SQIVND (reference sequence). Trimming at V came to 4 bases and at J to 0 bases, leaving 12 bases not matched to a gene. The CDR3 consists of 18 residues. The CDR3 spells CASSKRGSGGYSYNEQFF. The CDR3 region has the DNA TGTGCCAGTAGTAAGCGGGGATCCGGAGGCTACTCCTACAATGAGCAGTTCTTC.